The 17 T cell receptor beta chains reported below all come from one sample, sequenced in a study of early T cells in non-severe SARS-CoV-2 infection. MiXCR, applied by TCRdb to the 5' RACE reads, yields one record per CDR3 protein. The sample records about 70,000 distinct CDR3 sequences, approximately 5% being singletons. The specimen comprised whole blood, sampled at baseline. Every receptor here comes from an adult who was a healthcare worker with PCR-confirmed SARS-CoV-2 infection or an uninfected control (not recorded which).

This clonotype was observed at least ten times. The CDR3 loop reads CASSLRGTYEQYF. The DNA for the CDR3 is TGTGCCAGTAGTCTTCGAGGAACCTACGAGCAGTACTTC. This chain links TRBV19 with TRBJ2-7; D is ambiguous. This CDR3 is built from 13 residues. V gave up 5 bases and J gave up 2 bases, with 10 bases separating them. Per germline, CDR1 LNHDA and CDR2 SQIVND (reference sequence).

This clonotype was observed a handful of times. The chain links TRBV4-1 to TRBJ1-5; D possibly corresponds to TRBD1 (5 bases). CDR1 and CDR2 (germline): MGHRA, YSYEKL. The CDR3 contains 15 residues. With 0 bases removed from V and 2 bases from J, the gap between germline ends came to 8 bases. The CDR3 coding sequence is TGCGCCAGCAGCCAAGAAGAACAGGGCAATCAGCCCCAGCATTTT. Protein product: CASSQEEQGNQPQHF.

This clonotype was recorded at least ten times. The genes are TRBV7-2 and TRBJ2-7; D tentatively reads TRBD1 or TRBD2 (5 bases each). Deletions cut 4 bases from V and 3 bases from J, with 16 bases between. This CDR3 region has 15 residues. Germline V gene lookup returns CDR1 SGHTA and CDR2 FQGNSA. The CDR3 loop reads CASSSESLRGYEQYF. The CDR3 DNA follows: TGTGCCAGCAGCTCCGAAAGTCTGAGGGGCTACGAGCAGTACTTC.

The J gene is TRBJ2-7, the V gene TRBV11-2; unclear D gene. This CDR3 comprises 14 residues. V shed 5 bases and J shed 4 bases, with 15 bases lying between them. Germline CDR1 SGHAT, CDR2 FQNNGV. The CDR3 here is CASSPTWAAYEQYF. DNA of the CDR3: TGTGCCAGCAGCCCAACTTGGGCCGCTTACGAGCAGTACTTC.

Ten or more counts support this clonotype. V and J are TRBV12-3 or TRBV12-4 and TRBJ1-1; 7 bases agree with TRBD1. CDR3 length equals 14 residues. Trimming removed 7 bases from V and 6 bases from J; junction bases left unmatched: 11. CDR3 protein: CASTRQGSRAEAFF. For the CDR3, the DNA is TGTGCCAGCACCCGACAGGGCTCTCGGGCTGAAGCTTTCTTT.

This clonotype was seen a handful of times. For the CDR3, the DNA is TGTGCCAGCAGCGGGGACAGGGAGCCAGATACGCAGTATTTT. It encodes CASSGDREPDTQYF. The chain couples TRBV25-1 to TRBJ2-3; 9 bases are a match to TRBD1. The trim removed 6 bases at V and 4 bases at J, leaving 5 bases unmatched. From germline, CDR1 is MGHDK and CDR2 SYGVNS. The CDR3 length is 14 residues.

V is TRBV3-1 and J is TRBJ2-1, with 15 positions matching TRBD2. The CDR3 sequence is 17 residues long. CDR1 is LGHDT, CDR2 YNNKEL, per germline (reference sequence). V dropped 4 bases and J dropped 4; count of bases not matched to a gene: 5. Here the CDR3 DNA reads TGTGCCAGCAGCCGGCCCGGGACTAGCGGGGGGTACAATGAGCAGTTCTTC. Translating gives CASSRPGTSGGYNEQFF.

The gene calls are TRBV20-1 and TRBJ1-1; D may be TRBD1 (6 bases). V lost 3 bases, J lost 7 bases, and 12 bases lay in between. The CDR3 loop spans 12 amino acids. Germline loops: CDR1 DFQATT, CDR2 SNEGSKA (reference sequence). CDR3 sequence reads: CSASPRTDEAFF. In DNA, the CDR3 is TGCAGTGCTAGCCCAAGGACAGATGAAGCTTTCTTT.

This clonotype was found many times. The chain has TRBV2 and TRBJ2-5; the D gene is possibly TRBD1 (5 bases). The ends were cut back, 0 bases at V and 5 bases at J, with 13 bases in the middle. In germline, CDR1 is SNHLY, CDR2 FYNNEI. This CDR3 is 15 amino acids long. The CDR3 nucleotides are TGTGCCAGCAGTGAAGCGCTTCGGGCAGGGGAGACCCAGTACTTC. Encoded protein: CASSEALRAGETQYF.

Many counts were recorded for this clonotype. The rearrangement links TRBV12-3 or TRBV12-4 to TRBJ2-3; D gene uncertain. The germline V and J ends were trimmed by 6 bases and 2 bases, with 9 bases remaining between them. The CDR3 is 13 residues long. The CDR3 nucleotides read TGTGCCAGCAGACGACTTTTCACAGATACGCAGTATTTT. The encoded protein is CASRRLFTDTQYF.

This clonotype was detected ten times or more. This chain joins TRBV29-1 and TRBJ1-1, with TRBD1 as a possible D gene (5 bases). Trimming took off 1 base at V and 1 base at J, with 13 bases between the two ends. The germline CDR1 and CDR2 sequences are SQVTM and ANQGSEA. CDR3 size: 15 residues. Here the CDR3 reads CSVEGPGASNTEAFF. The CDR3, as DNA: TGCAGCGTTGAAGGTCCCGGGGCGTCGAACACTGAAGCTTTCTTT. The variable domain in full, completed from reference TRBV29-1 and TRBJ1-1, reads SAVISQKPSRDICQRGTSLTIQCQVDSQVTMMFWYRQQPGQSLTLIATANQGSEATYESGFVIDKFPISRPNLTFSTLTVSNMSPEDSSIYLCSVEGPGASNTEAFFGQGTRLTVV.

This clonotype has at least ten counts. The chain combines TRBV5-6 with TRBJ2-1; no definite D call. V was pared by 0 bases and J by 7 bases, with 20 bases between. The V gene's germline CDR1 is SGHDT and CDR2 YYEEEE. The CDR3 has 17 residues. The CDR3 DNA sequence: TGTGCCAGCAGCTTGGTTCGAGGTGTAGTTGGGCTGAATGAGCAGTTCTTC. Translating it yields CASSLVRGVVGLNEQFF.

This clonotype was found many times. The CDR3 DNA reads TGTGCCAGCAGCTTAGAGGGAGTGCGTGGCTACACCTTC. This sequence encodes CASSLEGVRGYTF. The chain is built from TRBV7-2 and TRBJ1-2, with D hard to call. The CDR3 consists of 13 residues. Trimming stripped 1 base from V and 7 bases from J, with 10 bases between. Germline values: CDR1 SGHTA, CDR2 FQGNSA. Full variable domain (remainder filled in from reference TRBV7-2 and TRBJ1-2): GAGVSQSPSNKVTEKGKDVELRCDPISGHTALYWYRQSLGQGLEFLIYFQGNSAPDKSGLPSDRFSAERTGGSVSTLTIQRTQQEDSAVYLCASSLEGVRGYTFGSGTRLTVV.

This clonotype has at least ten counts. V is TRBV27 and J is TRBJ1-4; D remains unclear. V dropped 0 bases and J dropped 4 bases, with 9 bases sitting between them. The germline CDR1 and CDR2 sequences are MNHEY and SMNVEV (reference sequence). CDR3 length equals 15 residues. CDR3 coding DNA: TGTGCCAGCAGTTTATCAGGGAGGATTAATGAAAAACTGTTTTTT. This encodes CASSLSGRINEKLFF.

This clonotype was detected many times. CDR3: CASSLARTGHYEQFF. The CDR3, as DNA: TGTGCCAGCAGTTTAGCTAGGACAGGGCATTATGAGCAGTTCTTC. This rearrangement joins TRBV27 to TRBJ2-1; 8 bases map to TRBD1. V dropped 2 bases and J dropped 8; count of bases not matched to a gene: 8. The CDR3 is 15 residues long. From germline, CDR1 is MNHEY and CDR2 SMNVEV (reference sequence).

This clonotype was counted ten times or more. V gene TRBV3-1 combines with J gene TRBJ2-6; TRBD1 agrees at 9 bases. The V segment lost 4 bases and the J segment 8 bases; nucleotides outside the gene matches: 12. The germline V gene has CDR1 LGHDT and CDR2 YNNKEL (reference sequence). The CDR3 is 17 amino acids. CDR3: CASSPAAGTGSTNVLTF. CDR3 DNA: TGTGCCAGCAGCCCAGCTGCCGGGACAGGGAGTACCAACGTCCTGACTTTC.

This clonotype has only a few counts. CDR3 region: CSARDPTGAGTEAFF. The CDR3 nucleotides are TGCAGTGCTAGAGACCCCACAGGGGCGGGCACTGAAGCTTTCTTT. This chain connects TRBV20-1 to TRBJ1-1; 7 nucleotides match TRBD1. This CDR3 comprises 15 residues. Germline values: CDR1 DFQATT, CDR2 SNEGSKA (reference sequence). V gave up 0 bases and J gave up 4 bases; unmatched junction bases: 8.